The present entry profiles one T cell receptor (beta chain) with its context. Its antigen is not known. This specimen belongs to a study of T cell responses to AZD1222 COVID-19 vaccine. Study-wide results and caveats: Donors were chiefly white British, with a greater number of females, and clonal diversity was perhaps underestimated. Without day 14 samples, only post-peak T cell repertoires were studied.

The germline gives CDR1 SGHTA, CDR2 FQGNSA. The V and J ends lost 5 bases and 5 bases respectively, with 19 bases between them. This CDR3 region has 15 residues. Assay used: immunoSEQ multiplex PCR; TCRdb lists only in-frame clones, some missing. The sample contains roughly 100,000 clones, about 87% of which appear only once. V and J are TRBV7-2 and TRBJ2-7; D is uncertain. The origin of this receptor is an adult in good health. The source was peripheral blood, collected on day 0 of AZD1222 vaccination. DNA for the CDR3: TGTGCCAGCAGCCAACAAGCTCTCTCGAGCAACGAGCAGTACTTC. Its protein product is CASSQQALSSNEQYF.